The next 9 T cell receptor beta chains were all read from a single sample in a study of cytomegalovirus exposure and HLA in healthy donors. PCR involved 60 Vbeta and 13 Jbeta primers. Only in-frame clones appear in the TCRdb table, and some are missing; sequencing was by immunoSEQ multiplex PCR. The data contain roughly 190,000 clones, roughly 79% of them singletons. Sequencing was carried out using PBMCs. Every receptor here comes from a woman in her thirties in good health and CMV-seropositive.

Details on this clone: Other DNA sequences in this specimen translate into the identical CDR3. J is TRBJ1-4 and V is TRBV7-6, with TRBD1 matching over 8 bases. The CDR3 spans 14 residues. The germline V gene encodes CDR1 SGHVS and CDR2 FNYEAQ. The trim removed 5 bases at V and 7 bases at J, leaving 6 bases unmatched. The CDR3 sequence is CASSPRTGSEKLFF. For the CDR3, the DNA is TGTGCCAGCAGCCCCAGGACAGGGAGTGAAAAACTGTTTTTT.

The chain couples TRBV6-1 to TRBJ2-5; D ambiguous. Germline V gene data show CDR1 as MNHNS and CDR2 as SASEGT. Deletions cut 6 bases from V and 0 bases from J, with 8 bases between. The CDR3 is made up of 13 amino acids. For the CDR3, the DNA is TGTGCCAGCAGGGCGGAGTACCAAGAGACCCAGTACTTC. Translating gives CASRAEYQETQYF.

This chain joins TRBV9 and TRBJ2-2; 14 bases line up with TRBD2. CDR1 is SGDLS, CDR2 YYNGEE, per germline. This CDR3 has 16 residues. Trimming cost V 4 bases and J 6 bases; bases outside gene matches: 5. CDR3 nucleotide sequence: TGTGCCAGCAGCCGGACTAGCGGGAGGTTCGCCGGGGAGCTGTTTTTT. This sequence encodes CASSRTSGRFAGELFF.

The V gene is TRBV7-8, the J gene TRBJ1-2; perhaps TRBD1 as D (6 bases). Germline-derived CDR1 and CDR2 are SGHVS and FQNEAQ. CDR3 size: 17 residues. V lost 4 bases, J lost 2 bases, and 20 bases lay in between. CDR3 sequence: CASSSATRGGVNYGYTF. The DNA for the CDR3 is TGTGCCAGCAGCTCAGCTACAAGGGGGGGTGTCAACTATGGCTACACCTTC.

The rearrangement uses TRBV5-1 and TRBJ1-2; D might be TRBD1 (6 bases). Germline CDR1 SGHRS, CDR2 YFSETQ. The V end was cut by 2 bases, the J end by 4 bases, with 12 bases between. The CDR3 sequence is 14 residues long. The CDR3 sequence is CASSLQGLAYGYTF. For the CDR3, the DNA is TGCGCCAGCAGCTTACAGGGCTTGGCCTATGGCTACACCTTC.

This clone appeared a few times. The chain joins TRBV5-6 to TRBJ2-5, with D possibly matching TRBD1 (5 bases). The CDR3 spans 15 residues. Trimming left V 3 bases short and J 2 bases short, with 14 bases between. The V gene's germline CDR1 is SGHDT and CDR2 YYEEEE. The CDR3 sequence: CASSSIQGFQETQYF. CDR3 nucleotides: TGTGCCAGCAGCTCGATCCAGGGTTTTCAAGAGACCCAGTACTTC. Together with reference TRBV5-6 and TRBJ2-5, the CDR3 gives the full variable domain: DAGVTQSPTHLIKTRGQQVTLRCSPKSGHDTVSWYQQALGQGPQFIFQYYEEEERQRGNFPDRFSGHQFPNYSSELNVNALLLGDSALYLCASSSIQGFQETQYFGPGTRLLVL.

The V call is TRBV7-2, the J call TRBJ2-5; 7 nucleotides align to TRBD1. Germline V gene sequence: CDR1 SGHTA, CDR2 FQGNSA. The CDR3 runs 19 residues. The V segment lost 0 bases and the J segment 0 bases; nucleotides outside the gene matches: 13. The CDR3 sequence is CASSLAPTGRGSHQETQYF. The CDR3 coding sequence is TGTGCCAGCAGCTTAGCCCCGACAGGGCGAGGTTCCCACCAAGAGACCCAGTACTTC.

The rearrangement links TRBV10-3 to TRBJ1-3; TRBD1 agrees at 10 bases. J gave up 3 bases and V 10 bases, and 6 bases lay outside the gene matches. The germline gives CDR1 ENHRY, CDR2 SYGVKD. CDR3 length: 14 amino acids. The CDR3 loop is CATAGTGVGNTIYF. DNA for the CDR3: TGTGCCACCGCCGGGACAGGGGTTGGAAACACCATATATTTT.

This clone was observed once. This chain connects TRBV5-4 to TRBJ1-6; 8 bases are shared with TRBD1. This CDR3 region has 18 residues. Germline trimming cut 4 bases from V and 10 bases from J; bases unmatched to any gene: 19. In germline, CDR1 is SGHNT, CDR2 YYREEE (reference sequence). The DNA for the CDR3 is TGTGCCAGCAGCCGGGGAGGACAGGGCTCGCTCCTCGACTCACCCCTCCACTTT. Its protein is CASSRGGQGSLLDSPLHF.